The source of this TCR beta chain is a study of OX40 agonist ivuxolimab in advanced cancers. Here immunoSEQ multiplex PCR was the method, and the copy in TCRdb shows in-frame clones only, minus some. The sample has about 20,000 clones, approximately 80% seen once; the top ten hold approximately 15%. The CDR3 runs to 13 residues. The V end was cut by 10 bases, the J end by 5 bases, with 18 bases between. CDR1 and CDR2 (germline): SEHNR, FQNEAQ (reference sequence). The V gene is TRBV7-9, the J gene TRBJ2-7, with D perhaps matching TRBD2 (5 bases). This receptor was obtained from an adult with an advanced solid tumor such as melanoma, head and neck, liver or kidney cancer. This sample comprised CD4+ or CD8+ T cells sorted from blood, obtained in a trial of the OX40 agonist ivuxolimab. In DNA form, the CDR3 reads TGTGCCATCCATACCGGGTTACTAGACGAGCAGTACTTC. Translation: CAIHTGLLDEQYF.